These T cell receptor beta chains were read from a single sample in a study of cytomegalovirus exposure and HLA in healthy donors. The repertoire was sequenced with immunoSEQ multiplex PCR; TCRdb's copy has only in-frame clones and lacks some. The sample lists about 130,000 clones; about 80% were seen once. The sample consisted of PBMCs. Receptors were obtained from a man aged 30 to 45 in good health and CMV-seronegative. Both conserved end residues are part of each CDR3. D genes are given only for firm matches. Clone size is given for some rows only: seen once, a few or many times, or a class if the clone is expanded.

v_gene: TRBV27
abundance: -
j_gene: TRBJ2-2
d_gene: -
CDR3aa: CASSLQTGELFF
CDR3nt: TGTGCCAGCAGTTTACAGACCGGGGAGCTGTTTTTT

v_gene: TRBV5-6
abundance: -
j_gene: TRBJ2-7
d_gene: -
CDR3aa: CASSLVFGQNNYEQYF
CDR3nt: TGTGCCAGCAGCTTGGTTTTTGGACAAAACAACTACGAGCAGTACTTC

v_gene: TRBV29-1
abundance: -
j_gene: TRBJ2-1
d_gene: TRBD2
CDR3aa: CSVDRTSGGWYEQFF
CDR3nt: TGCAGCGTCGACAGGACTAGCGGAGGATGGTATGAGCAGTTCTTC

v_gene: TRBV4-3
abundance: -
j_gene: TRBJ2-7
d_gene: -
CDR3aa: CASSQAEGIGEQYF
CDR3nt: TGCGCCAGCAGCCAAGCGGAGGGGATAGGGGAGCAGTACTTC

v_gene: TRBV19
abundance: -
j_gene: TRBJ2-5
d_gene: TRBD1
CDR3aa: CASSTLTGSVETQYF
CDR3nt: TGTGCCAGTAGTACCCTGACAGGGAGTGTGGAGACCCAGTACTTC

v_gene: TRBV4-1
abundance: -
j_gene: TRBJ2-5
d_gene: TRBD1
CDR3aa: CASSQVGDRVGETQYF
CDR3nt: TGCGCCAGCAGCCAAGTTGGGGACAGGGTGGGGGAGACCCAGTACTTC

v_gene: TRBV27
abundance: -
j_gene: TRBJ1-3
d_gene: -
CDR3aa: CASSSASSGNTIYF
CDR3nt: TGTGCCAGCAGTTCCGCGAGCTCTGGAAACACCATATATTTT

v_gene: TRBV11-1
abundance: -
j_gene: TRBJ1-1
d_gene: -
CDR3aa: CASSSRPGLNTEAFF
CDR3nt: TGTGCCAGCAGCTCCCGCCCGGGGTTGAACACTGAAGCTTTCTTT

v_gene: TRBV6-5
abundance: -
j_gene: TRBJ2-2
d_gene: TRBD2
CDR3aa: CASSSLAGGITGELFF
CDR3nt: TGTGCCAGCAGTTCGCTAGCGGGAGGGATAACCGGGGAGCTGTTTTTT

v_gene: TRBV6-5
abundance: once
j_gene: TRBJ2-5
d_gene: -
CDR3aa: CASSYAGNQETQYF
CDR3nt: TGTGCCAGCAGTTACGCGGGTAATCAGGAGACCCAGTACTTC

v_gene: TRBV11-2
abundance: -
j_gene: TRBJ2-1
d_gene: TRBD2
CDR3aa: CASSLAWTSGNEQFF
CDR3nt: TGTGCCAGCAGCTTGGCTTGGACTAGCGGCAATGAGCAGTTCTTC

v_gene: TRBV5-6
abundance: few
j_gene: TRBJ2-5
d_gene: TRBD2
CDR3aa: CASSSGLDQETQYF
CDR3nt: TGTGCCAGCAGCTCCGGACTAGACCAAGAGACCCAGTACTTC

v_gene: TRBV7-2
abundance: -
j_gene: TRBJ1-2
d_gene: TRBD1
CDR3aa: CASSLVGGGQGVYGYTF
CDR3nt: TGTGCCAGCAGCTTAGTAGGTGGTGGTCAGGGGGTCTATGGCTACACCTTC

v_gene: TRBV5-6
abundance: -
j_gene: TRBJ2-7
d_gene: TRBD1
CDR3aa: CASSAQGVGEQYF
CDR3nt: TGTGCCAGCAGCGCCCAGGGGGTAGGCGAGCAGTACTTC

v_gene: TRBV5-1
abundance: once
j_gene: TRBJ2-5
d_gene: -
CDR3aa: CASSLGLQETQYF
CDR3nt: TGCGCCAGCAGCTTGGGGCTCCAAGAGACCCAGTACTTC

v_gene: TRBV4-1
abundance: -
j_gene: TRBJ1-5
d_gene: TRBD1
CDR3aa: CASSLGQGVNQPQHF
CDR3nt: TGCGCCAGCAGCCTCGGACAGGGGGTCAATCAGCCCCAGCATTTT

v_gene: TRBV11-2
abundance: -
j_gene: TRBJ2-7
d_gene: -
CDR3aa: CASSRGGAFISYEQYF
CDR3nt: TGTGCCAGCAGCAGAGGAGGCGCTTTTATCTCCTACGAGCAGTACTTC

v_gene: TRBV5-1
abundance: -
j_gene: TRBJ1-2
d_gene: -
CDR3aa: CASSLDTANYGYTF
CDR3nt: TGCGCCAGCAGCTTGGACACAGCAAACTATGGCTACACCTTC

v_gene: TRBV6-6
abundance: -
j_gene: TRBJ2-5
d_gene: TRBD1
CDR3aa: CASSLQGELGTQYF
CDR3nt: TGTGCCAGCAGTTTACAGGGGGAGCTAGGGACCCAGTACTTC

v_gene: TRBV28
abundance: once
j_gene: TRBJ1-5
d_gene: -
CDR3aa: CASTQSNQPQHF
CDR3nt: TGTGCCAGCACCCAGAGCAATCAGCCCCAGCATTTT

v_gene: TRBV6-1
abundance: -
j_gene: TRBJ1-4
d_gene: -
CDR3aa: CASSKTTVNNEKLFF
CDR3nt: TGTGCCAGCAGTAAGACGACAGTCAATAATGAAAAACTGTTTTTT

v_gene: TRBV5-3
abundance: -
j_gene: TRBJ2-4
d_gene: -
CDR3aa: CARSRKDSQYF
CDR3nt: TGTGCCAGAAGCCGGAAGGACTCACAGTACTTC

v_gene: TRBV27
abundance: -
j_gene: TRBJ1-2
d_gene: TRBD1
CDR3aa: CASSPRQGVYGYTF
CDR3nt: TGTGCCAGCAGTCCCCGACAGGGGGTCTATGGCTACACCTTC

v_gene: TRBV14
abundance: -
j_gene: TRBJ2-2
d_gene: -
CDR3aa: CASSELPNTGELFF
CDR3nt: TGTGCCAGCAGCGAGCTACCGAACACCGGGGAGCTGTTTTTT

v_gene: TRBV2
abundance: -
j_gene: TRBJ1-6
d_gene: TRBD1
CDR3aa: CASTRDSISPLHF
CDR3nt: TGTGCCAGCACCCGGGACAGTATCTCACCCCTCCACTTT

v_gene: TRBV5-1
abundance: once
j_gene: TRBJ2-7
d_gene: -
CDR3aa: CASQDRGSSYEQYF
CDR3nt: TGCGCCAGCCAGGATAGGGGGAGCTCCTACGAGCAGTACTTC

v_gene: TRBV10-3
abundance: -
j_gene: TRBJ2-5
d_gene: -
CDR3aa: CAISEREKETQYF
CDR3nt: TGTGCCATCAGTGAGAGAGAAAAAGAGACCCAGTACTTC

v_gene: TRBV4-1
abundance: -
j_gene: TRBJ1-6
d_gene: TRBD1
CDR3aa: CASSQGRDSYSPLHF
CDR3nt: TGCGCCAGCAGCCAAGGTCGGGACAGCTATTCACCCCTCCACTTT

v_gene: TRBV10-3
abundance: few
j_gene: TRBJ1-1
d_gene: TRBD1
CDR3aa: CAISGTGRDTEAFF
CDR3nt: TGTGCCATCAGTGGGACAGGGAGGGACACTGAAGCTTTCTTT

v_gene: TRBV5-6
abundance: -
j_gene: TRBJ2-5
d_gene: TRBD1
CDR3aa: CASSYEQGRETQYF
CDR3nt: TGTGCCAGCAGTTATGAACAGGGGCGTGAGACCCAGTACTTC

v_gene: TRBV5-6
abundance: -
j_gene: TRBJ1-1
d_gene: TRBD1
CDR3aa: CASRQTGGRTEAFF
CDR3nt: TGTGCCAGCAGACAAACAGGGGGCCGAACTGAAGCTTTCTTT

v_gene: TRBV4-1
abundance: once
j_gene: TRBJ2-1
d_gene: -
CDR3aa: CASSQGIARGNNEQFF
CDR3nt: TGCGCCAGCAGCCAGGGTATAGCGAGAGGTAACAATGAGCAGTTCTTC

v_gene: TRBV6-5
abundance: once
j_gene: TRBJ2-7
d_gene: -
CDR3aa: CASSYSRDNYEQYF
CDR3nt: TGTGCCAGCAGTTACTCCAGGGACAACTACGAGCAGTACTTC

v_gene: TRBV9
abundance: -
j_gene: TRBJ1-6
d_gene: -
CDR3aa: CASSVEGGATYNSPLHF
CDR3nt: TGTGCCAGCAGCGTAGAGGGAGGGGCGACCTATAATTCACCCCTCCACTTT

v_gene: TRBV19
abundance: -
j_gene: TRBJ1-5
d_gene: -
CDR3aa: CASSMTAATNNQPQHF
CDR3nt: TGTGCCAGTAGTATGACGGCAGCGACCAACAATCAGCCCCAGCATTTT

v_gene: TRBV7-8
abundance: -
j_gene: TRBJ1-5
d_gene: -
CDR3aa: CASSLGRGFQPQHF
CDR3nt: TGTGCCAGCAGCTTAGGGCGGGGGTTCCAGCCCCAGCATTTT

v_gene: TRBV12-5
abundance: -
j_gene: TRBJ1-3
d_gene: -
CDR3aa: CASGSSSSGNTIYF
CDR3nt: TGTGCTAGTGGTTCGAGTTCCTCTGGAAACACCATATATTTT

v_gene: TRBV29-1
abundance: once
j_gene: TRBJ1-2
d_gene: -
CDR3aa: CSVPYGGRSYTF
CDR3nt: TGCAGCGTCCCATACGGAGGACGAAGCTACACCTTC

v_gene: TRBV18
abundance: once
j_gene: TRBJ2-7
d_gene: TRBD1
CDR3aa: CASSQPPRTGGDEQYF
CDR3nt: TGTGCCAGCTCACAACCACCGAGGACAGGGGGTGACGAGCAGTACTTC

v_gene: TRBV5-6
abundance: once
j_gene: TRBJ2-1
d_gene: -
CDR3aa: CASSPILLGAGSSYNEQFF
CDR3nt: TGTGCCAGCAGCCCAATTCTTCTAGGGGCGGGGAGCTCCTACAATGAGCAGTTCTTC

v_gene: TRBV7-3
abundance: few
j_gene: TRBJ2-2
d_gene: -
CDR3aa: CASSFNGLNTGELFF
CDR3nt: TGTGCCAGCAGCTTTAACGGACTGAACACCGGGGAGCTGTTTTTT

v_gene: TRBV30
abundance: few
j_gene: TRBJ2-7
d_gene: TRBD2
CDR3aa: CAWSPGLPYEQYF
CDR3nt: TGTGCCTGGAGTCCGGGACTACCCTACGAGCAGTACTTC

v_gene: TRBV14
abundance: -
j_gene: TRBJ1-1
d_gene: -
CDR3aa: CASSQAGVRRAFF
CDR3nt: TGTGCCAGCAGCCAAGCCGGAGTGAGGAGGGCTTTCTTT

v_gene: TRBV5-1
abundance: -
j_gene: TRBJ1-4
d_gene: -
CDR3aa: CASSADSNEKLFF
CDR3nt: TGCGCCAGCAGCGCCGACAGTAATGAAAAACTGTTTTTT

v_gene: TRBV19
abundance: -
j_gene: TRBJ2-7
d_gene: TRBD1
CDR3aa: CASSIGQGAHEQYF
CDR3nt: TGTGCCAGTAGTATCGGTCAGGGGGCTCACGAGCAGTACTTC

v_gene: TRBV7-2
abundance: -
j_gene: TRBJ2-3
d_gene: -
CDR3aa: CASSLAAGKFTDTQYF
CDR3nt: TGTGCCAGCAGCTTAGCGGCAGGGAAGTTCACAGATACGCAGTATTTT

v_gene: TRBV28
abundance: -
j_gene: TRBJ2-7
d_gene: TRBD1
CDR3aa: CASSSPGTAYEQYF
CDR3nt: TGTGCCAGCAGTTCCCCCGGGACAGCCTACGAGCAGTACTTC

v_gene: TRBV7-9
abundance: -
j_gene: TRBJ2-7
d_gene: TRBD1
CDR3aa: CASSETGTGLYEQYF
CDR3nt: TGTGCCAGCAGCGAGACCGGGACAGGGTTGTACGAGCAGTACTTC

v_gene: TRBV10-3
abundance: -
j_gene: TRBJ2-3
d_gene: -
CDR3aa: CAISIRLDPDTQYF
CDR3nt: TGTGCCATCAGTATTCGACTAGATCCAGATACGCAGTATTTT

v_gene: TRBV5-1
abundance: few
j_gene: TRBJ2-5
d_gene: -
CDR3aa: CASSAGQIQETQYF
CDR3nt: TGCGCCAGCAGCGCAGGACAAATACAAGAGACCCAGTACTTC

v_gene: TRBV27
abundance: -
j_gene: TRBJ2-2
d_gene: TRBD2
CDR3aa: CASSFAGDTGELFF
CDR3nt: TGTGCCAGCAGTTTTGCGGGGGACACCGGGGAGCTGTTTTTT